Here is one T cell receptor (beta chain) with its context. Localized lung adenocarcinoma, a non-small cell lung cancer, affected the donors. The length of the CDR3 is 15 residues. Germline CDR1 and CDR2: LGHNA and YNFKEQ. V dropped 0 bases and J dropped 3 bases, with 12 bases sitting between them. These data come from a study of CD4 and CD8 cells across lung adenocarcinoma regions. Via MiXCR, TCRdb re-called the PCR reads, giving one row per CDR3 protein. The sample holds approximately 9,600 distinct CDR3 sequences, roughly 46% seen once. Sequenced material: CD4+ T cells from the margin of a lung tumor. This receptor was taken from a male donor with lung adenocarcinoma. The CD4 and CD8 labels of this study may be unreliable. The V gene is TRBV4-2, the J gene TRBJ2-7; D is unclear. CDR3 nucleotides: TGTGCCAGCAGCCAAGATCTTGGCCTGAGCTACGAGCAGTACTTC. Translating gives CASSQDLGLSYEQYF.